This entry lists 12 T cell receptor beta chains sequenced from one sample in a study of T cell changes during pregnancy in multiple sclerosis. TCRdb's copy holds only in-frame clones and misses some; the assay was immunoSEQ multiplex PCR. The sample lists more than 20,000 clones, about 85% occurring once. The sequencing here drew on CD8+ T cells from peripheral blood mononuclear cells, taken in the first trimester of pregnancy. The source is a female donor in good health, enrolled as a control in a pregnancy study.

The V gene is TRBV5-1, the J gene TRBJ2-5; 9 nucleotides align to TRBD1. J was trimmed by 5 bases and V by 1 base; bases with no gene match: 3. The CDR3 extends over 14 amino acids. The germline V gene encodes CDR1 SGHRS and CDR2 YFSETQ. CDR3 nucleotides: TGCGCCAGCAGCTTGACAGGGGGCTGGGAGACCCAGTACTTC. Its translation: CASSLTGGWETQYF.

The V and J genes are TRBV19 and TRBJ2-1, with 12 bases that match TRBD2. This CDR3 contains 15 residues. Trimming took 6 bases from V and 8 from J; bases not matched to a gene: 8. Germline V gives CDR1 LNHDA, CDR2 SQIVND (reference sequence). CDR3 residues: CASSLAGGPGDEQFF. The CDR3 DNA reads TGTGCCAGTAGCCTAGCGGGGGGGCCGGGGGATGAGCAGTTCTTC.

The CDR3 DNA is TGTGCCAGCAGTTTTCACAGGGGCGACTATGGCTACACCTTC. Protein sequence: CASSFHRGDYGYTF. This chain connects TRBV27 to TRBJ1-2, with 7 bases matching TRBD1. The CDR3 loop spans 14 amino acids. Trimming removed 3 bases from V and 3 bases from J; junction bases left unmatched: 4. The germline CDR1 and CDR2 sequences are MNHEY and SMNVEV (reference sequence).

J is TRBJ2-7 and V is TRBV5-4; D is undetermined. The germline V gene has CDR1 SGHNT and CDR2 YYREEE (reference sequence). V lost 3 bases and J lost 0, with 7 bases in between. This CDR3 has 13 amino acids. CDR3 loop: CASSSPRSYEQYF. CDR3 bases: TGTGCCAGCAGCTCTCCCCGCTCCTACGAGCAGTACTTC.

This chain joins TRBV9 and TRBJ2-2; 11 nucleotides line up with TRBD2. J lost 0 bases, V lost 2 bases, and 3 bases had no gene match. CDR3 length: 17 residues. CDR1 and CDR2 from the germline V gene are SGDLS and YYNGEE. The CDR3 region is CASSVLAGGANTGELFF. The CDR3, as DNA: TGTGCCAGCAGCGTTCTAGCGGGAGGAGCGAACACCGGGGAGCTGTTTTTT.

The chain combines TRBV4-3 with TRBJ2-1; 9 nucleotides line up with TRBD2. Per germline, CDR1 LGHNA and CDR2 YSLEER. The CDR3 length is 15 residues. Losses at the gene ends were 0 bases for V and 3 bases for J; bases not matched to a gene: 0. CDR3 DNA sequence: TGCGCCAGCAGCCAAGAGCGGGGGGGCTACAATGAGCAGTTCTTC. This codes for CASSQERGGYNEQFF.

V gene TRBV6-1 combines with J gene TRBJ2-7, with 7 bases identical to TRBD1. The CDR3 has 13 amino acids. Per germline, CDR1 MNHNS and CDR2 SASEGT. With 6 bases clipped from V and 4 bases from J, the junction kept 6 bases outside the gene matches. CDR3 in amino acids: CASREAGGYEQYF. As DNA, the CDR3 is TGTGCCAGCAGAGAGGCAGGGGGATACGAGCAGTACTTC.

The gene calls are TRBV6-1 and TRBJ2-3; D gene unclear. The V end was cut by 5 bases, the J end by 3 bases, with 15 bases between. This CDR3 comprises 15 residues. CDR1 and CDR2 (germline): MNHNS, SASEGT. The CDR3 protein is CASSNAATPTDTQYF. In nucleotides, the CDR3 is TGTGCCAGCAGTAATGCGGCGACTCCAACAGATACGCAGTATTTT.

The gene calls are TRBV28 and TRBJ2-2; D uncertain. The CDR3 consists of 15 residues. V lost 3 bases and J 0 bases, leaving 8 bases between the germline ends. Per the germline V gene, CDR1 is MDHEN and CDR2 is SYDVKM. The CDR3 DNA follows: TGTGCCAGCAGTTTCCGGTTGGCGAACACCGGGGAGCTGTTTTTT. Its translation: CASSFRLANTGELFF.

The chain has TRBV9 and TRBJ2-5, with TRBD1 matching 9 bases. The CDR3 length is 16 residues. The germline gives CDR1 SGDLS, CDR2 YYNGEE. Losses at the gene ends were 0 bases for V and 5 bases for J; bases not matched to a gene: 8. The CDR3 DNA sequence: TGTGCCAGCAGCGTAGCCCCGGGACAGGGCGGGGAGACCCAGTACTTC. This encodes CASSVAPGQGGETQYF.

The chain joins TRBV11-2 to TRBJ1-1; the D is unclear. V was shortened by 1 base and J by 6 bases, with 6 bases between the two germline ends. This CDR3 is 12 amino acids long. In germline, CDR1 is SGHAT, CDR2 FQNNGV. CDR3 nucleotides: TGTGCCAGCAGCTTAGCTTCCCCTGAAGCTTTCTTT. Amino acid sequence: CASSLASPEAFF.

This chain uses TRBV18 with TRBJ1-1, with D possibly matching TRBD1 (6 bases). This CDR3 has 13 amino acids. CDR1 and CDR2 (germline): KGHSH, LQKENI. Trimming pared 7 bases from V and 0 bases from J, leaving 9 bases between. CDR3 bases: TGTGCCAGCTACAGGGTAGTGAACACTGAAGCTTTCTTT. Encoded protein: CASYRVVNTEAFF.